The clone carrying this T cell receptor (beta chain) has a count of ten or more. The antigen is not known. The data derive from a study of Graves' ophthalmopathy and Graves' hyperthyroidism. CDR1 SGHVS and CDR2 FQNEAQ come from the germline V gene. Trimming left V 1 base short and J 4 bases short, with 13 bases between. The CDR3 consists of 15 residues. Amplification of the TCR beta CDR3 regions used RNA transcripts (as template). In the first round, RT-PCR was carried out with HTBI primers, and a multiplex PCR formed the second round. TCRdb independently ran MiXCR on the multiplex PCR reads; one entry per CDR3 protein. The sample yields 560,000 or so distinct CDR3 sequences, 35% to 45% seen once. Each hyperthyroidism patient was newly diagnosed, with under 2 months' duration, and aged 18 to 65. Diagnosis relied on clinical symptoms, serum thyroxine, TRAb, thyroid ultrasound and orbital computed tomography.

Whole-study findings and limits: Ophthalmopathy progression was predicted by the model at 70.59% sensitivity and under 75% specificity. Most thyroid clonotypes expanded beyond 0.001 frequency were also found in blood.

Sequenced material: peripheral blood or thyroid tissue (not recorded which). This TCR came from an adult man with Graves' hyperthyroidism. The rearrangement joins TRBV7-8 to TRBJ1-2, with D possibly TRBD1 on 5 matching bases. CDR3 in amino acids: CASSLEGSPIYGYTF. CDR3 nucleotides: TGTGCCAGCAGCTTAGAGGGGAGCCCCATCTATGGCTACACCTTC.